This T cell receptor beta chain was observed in a study of control samples from healthy donors and cancer patients (dated by TCRdb to 2020 to 2021). This clone was seen just once. No antigen is known for it. No per-base quality is available; no much larger clone lies one base away. The library was made by the immunoSEQ multiplex PCR assay. The table was pulled from immuneACCESS by TCRdb, which kept in-frame rearrangements only. Such tables lose some clones; where checked, under half of the loss comes from unresolved V genes, and the rest has no known cause. Within this sample are 120,000 or so clones, with around nine tenths of them counted one time only. The leading ten clones occupy more than 8% of the sample. The germline ends are 12 bases apart after V is trimmed by 0 bases and J by 7 bases. The CDR3 runs 14 residues from the cysteine to the phenylalanine. The kept DNA is CDR3 alone, 42 bases in frame from the first base. Via the germline V gene (reference sequence), CDR1 is LGHDT and CDR2 YNNKEL.

The sample was blood. This receptor was identified in a man aged 40-55 years in good health. The sequence links TRBV3-1 (or the pseudogene TRBV3-2) to TRBJ1-2; the D region possibly corresponds to TRBD1 (5 bases align). CDR3 loop: CASSQEARGLGYTF. The base sequence is TGTGCCAGCAGCCAAGAGGCGAGGGGCCTTGGCTACACCTTC.